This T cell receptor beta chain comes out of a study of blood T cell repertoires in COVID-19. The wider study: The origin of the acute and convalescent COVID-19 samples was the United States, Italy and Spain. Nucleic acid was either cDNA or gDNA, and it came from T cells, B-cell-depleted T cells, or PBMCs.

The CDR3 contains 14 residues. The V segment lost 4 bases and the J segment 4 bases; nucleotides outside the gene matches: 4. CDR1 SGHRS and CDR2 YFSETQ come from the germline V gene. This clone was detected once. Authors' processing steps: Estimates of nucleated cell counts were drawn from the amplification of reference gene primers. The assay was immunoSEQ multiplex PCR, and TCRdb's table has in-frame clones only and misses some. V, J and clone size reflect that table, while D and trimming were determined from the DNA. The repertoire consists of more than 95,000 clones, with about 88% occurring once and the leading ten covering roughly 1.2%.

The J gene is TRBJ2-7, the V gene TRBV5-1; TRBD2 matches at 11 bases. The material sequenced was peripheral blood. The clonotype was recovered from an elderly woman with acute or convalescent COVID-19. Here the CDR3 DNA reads TGCGCCAGCAGCGGGGGACTAGCGGTTTACGAGCAGTACTTC. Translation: CASSGGLAVYEQYF.